One and the same sample provided the 6 T cell receptor beta chains below, sequenced in a study of T cell responses to AZD1222 COVID-19 vaccine. Measured with immunoSEQ multiplex PCR; TCRdb has only the in-frame clones, and not every one. The sample has 73,000 or so clones; 75% to 85% are singletons. This material consisted of peripheral blood, taken on day 0 of AZD1222 vaccination. The receptors stem from an adult in good health.

The gene calls are TRBV10-2 and TRBJ2-3; 10 positions agree with TRBD2. The CDR3 is 16 residues long. V was clipped by 6 bases and J by 1 base; unmatched bases: 7. Germline V gives CDR1 WSHSY, CDR2 SAAADI. CDR3 coding DNA: TGCGCCAGCAGGGAGGGAGCGGGGGGGGGCACAGATACGCAGTATTTT. Translating it yields CASREGAGGGTDTQYF.

The chain joins TRBV5-6 to TRBJ1-1; 8 bases align to TRBD1. This CDR3 has 14 amino acids. V lost 4 bases and J lost 4; bases outside the gene matches: 6. Germline V gives CDR1 SGHDT, CDR2 YYEEEE. CDR3 loop: CASSRIQGGTEAFF. The CDR3 DNA sequence: TGTGCCAGCAGCAGAATACAGGGGGGCACTGAAGCTTTCTTT.

As for this clone: A read error may account for a junction end that differs from germline. The gene calls are TRBV10-3 and TRBJ1-3; D gene uncertain. The CDR3 spans 17 residues. In germline, CDR1 is ENHRY, CDR2 SYGVKD. This CDR3 is CAIREWSGVGSGNTIYF. CDR3 bases: TGTGCCATCCGTGAATGGTCCGGGGTAGGGTCTGGAAACACCATATATTTT.

The chain is built from TRBV6-5 and TRBJ2-3; tentative D call: TRBD1 (5 bases). The CDR3 runs to 14 residues. V was pared by 2 bases and J by 2 bases, with 8 bases between. Germline V gene sequence: CDR1 MNHEY, CDR2 SVGAGI. In DNA, the CDR3 is TGTGCCAGCAGTTACGCAGGGTTCACAGATACGCAGTATTTT. This codes for CASSYAGFTDTQYF.

The chain couples TRBV3-1 (or the pseudogene TRBV3-2) to TRBJ1-3; the D is unclear. Trimming left V 0 bases short and J 2 bases short, with 11 bases between. Germline loops: CDR1 LGHDT, CDR2 YNNKEL (reference sequence). The CDR3 length is 16 residues. The CDR3: CASSQDLGIPGNTIYF. For the CDR3, the DNA is TGTGCCAGCAGCCAAGATTTAGGGATTCCTGGAAACACCATATATTTT.

V is TRBV7-3 and J is TRBJ2-7, with 9 positions matching TRBD2. The germline V gene has CDR1 SGHTA and CDR2 FQGTGA. Trimming cost V 2 bases and J 3 bases; bases outside gene matches: 5. The CDR3 runs 15 residues. For the CDR3, the DNA is TGTGCCAGCAGCTTAGCAGCACTAGCGGGCTACGAGCAGTACTTC. Translating it yields CASSLAALAGYEQYF.